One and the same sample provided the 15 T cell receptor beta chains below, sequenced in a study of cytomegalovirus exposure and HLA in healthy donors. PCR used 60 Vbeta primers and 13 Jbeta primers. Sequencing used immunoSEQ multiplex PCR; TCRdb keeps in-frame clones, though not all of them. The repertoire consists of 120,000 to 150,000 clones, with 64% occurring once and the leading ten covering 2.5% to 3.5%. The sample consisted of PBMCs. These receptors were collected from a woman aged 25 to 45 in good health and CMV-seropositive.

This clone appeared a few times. The CDR3 here is CASSQSPRRYEQYF. The CDR3 DNA follows: TGTGCCAGCAGCCAATCGCCACGGCGGTACGAGCAGTACTTC. V gene TRBV14 combines with J gene TRBJ2-7, with D uncertain. Germline V gives CDR1 SGHDN, CDR2 FVKESK. The V and J ends lost 2 bases and 4 bases respectively, with 12 bases between them. The CDR3 covers 14 residues.

Here the CDR3 reads CSVGGTQYF. The CDR3 nucleotides are TGCAGCGTGGGAGGTACGCAGTATTTT. V and J are TRBV29-1 and TRBJ2-3; D may be TRBD2 (6 bases). This CDR3 is 9 amino acids long. The germline gives CDR1 SQVTM, CDR2 ANQGSEA. Trimming took off 6 bases at V and 8 bases at J, with 6 bases between the two ends.

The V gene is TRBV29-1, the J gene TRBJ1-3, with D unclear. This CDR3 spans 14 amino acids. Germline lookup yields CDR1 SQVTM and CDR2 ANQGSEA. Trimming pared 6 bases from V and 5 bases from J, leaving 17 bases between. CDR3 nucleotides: TGCAGCGTCCAAGACCCGACGAGGAGAAACACCATATATTTT. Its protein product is CSVQDPTRRNTIYF. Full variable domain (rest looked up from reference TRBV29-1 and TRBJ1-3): SAVISQKPSRDICQRGTSLTIQCQVDSQVTMMFWYRQQPGQSLTLIATANQGSEATYESGFVIDKFPISRPNLTFSTLTVSNMSPEDSSIYLCSVQDPTRRNTIYFGEGSWLTVV.

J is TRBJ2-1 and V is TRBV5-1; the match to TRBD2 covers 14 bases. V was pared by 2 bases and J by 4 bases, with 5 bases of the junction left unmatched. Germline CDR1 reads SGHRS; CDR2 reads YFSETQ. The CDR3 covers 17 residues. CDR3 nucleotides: TGCGCCAGCAGCTTAAGACTAGCGGGAGGGGGATACAATGAGCAGTTCTTC. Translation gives CASSLRLAGGGYNEQFF.

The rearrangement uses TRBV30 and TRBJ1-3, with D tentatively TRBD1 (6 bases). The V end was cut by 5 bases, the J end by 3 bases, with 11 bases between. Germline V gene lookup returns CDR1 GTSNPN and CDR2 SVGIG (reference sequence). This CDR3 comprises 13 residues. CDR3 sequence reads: CAWEDRNGNTIYF. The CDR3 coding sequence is TGTGCCTGGGAGGACAGAAATGGAAACACCATATATTTT.

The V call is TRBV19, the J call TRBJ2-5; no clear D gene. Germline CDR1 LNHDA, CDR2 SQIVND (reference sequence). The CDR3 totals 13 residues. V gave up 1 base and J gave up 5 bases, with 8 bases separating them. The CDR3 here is CASSIGPMETQYF. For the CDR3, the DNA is TGTGCCAGTAGTATAGGGCCAATGGAGACCCAGTACTTC.

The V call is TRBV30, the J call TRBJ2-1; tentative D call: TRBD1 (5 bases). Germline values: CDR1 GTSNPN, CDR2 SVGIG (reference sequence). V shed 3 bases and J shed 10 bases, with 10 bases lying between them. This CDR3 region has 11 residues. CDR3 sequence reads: CAWRGRGEQFF. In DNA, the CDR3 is TGTGCCTGGAGAGGTAGGGGCGAGCAGTTCTTC.

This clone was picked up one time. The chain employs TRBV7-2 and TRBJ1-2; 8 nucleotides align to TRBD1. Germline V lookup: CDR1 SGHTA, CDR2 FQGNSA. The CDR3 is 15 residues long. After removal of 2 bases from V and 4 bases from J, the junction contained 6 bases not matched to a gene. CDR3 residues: CASSLQGASVYGYTF. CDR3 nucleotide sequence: TGTGCCAGCAGCTTACAGGGGGCCTCGGTCTATGGCTACACCTTC. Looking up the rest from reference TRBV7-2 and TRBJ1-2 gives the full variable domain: GAGVSQSPSNKVTEKGKDVELRCDPISGHTALYWYRQSLGQGLEFLIYFQGNSAPDKSGLPSDRFSAERTGGSVSTLTIQRTQQEDSAVYLCASSLQGASVYGYTFGSGTRLTVV.

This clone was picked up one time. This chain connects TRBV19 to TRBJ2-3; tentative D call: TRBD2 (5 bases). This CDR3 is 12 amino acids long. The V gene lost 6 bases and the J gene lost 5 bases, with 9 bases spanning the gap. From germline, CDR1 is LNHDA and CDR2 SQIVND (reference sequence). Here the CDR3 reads CASRSGLDTQYF. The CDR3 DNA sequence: TGTGCCAGTAGATCGGGGTTAGATACGCAGTATTTT.

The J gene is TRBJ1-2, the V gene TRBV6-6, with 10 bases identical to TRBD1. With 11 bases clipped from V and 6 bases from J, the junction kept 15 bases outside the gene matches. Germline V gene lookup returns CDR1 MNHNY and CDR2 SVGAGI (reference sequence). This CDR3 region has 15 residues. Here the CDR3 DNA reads TGTGCCGGCCGGGGGACAGGGGCCGAGAATGATGGCTACACCTTC. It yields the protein CAGRGTGAENDGYTF.

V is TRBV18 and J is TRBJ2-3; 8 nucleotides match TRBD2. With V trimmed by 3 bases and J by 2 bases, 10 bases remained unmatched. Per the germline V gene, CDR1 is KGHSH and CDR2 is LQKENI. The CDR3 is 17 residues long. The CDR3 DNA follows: TGTGCCAGCTCACCCCTTACGGGAGGGATGAACACAGATACGCAGTATTTT. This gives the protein CASSPLTGGMNTDTQYF.

CDR3: CASSQDGGGLAQNIQYF. DNA for the CDR3: TGCGCCAGCAGCCAAGATGGGGGAGGGCTAGCGCAAAACATTCAGTACTTC. This chain uses TRBV4-1 with TRBJ2-4; 7 bases match TRBD2. Losses at the gene ends were 0 bases for V and 5 bases for J; bases not matched to a gene: 10. The CDR3 consists of 17 residues. Germline CDR1 and CDR2: MGHRA and YSYEKL.

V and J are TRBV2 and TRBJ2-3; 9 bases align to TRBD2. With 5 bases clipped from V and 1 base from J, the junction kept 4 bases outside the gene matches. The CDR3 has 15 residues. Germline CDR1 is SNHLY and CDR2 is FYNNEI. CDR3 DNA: TGTGCCAGCAGTCTTGCGGGGGGGGGCACAGATACGCAGTATTTT. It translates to CASSLAGGGTDTQYF.

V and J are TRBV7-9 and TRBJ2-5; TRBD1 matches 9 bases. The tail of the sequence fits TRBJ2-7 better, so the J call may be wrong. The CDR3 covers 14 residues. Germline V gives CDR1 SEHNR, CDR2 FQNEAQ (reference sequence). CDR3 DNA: TGTGCCAGCAGCCGCCGGGACAGGGTGGGCGAGCAGTACTTC. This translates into CASSRRDRVGEQYF.

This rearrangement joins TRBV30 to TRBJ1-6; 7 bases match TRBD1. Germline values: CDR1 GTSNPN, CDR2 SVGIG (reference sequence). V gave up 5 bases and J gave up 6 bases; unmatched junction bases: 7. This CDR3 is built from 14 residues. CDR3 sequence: CAWSTGTVNSPLHF. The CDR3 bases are TGTGCCTGGTCTACCGGGACAGTTAATTCACCCCTCCACTTT.